Listed below are T cell receptor beta chains from one sample, sequenced in a study of siplizumab effects on memory and regulatory T cells. The table came from immunoSEQ multiplex PCR; TCRdb's copy has only in-frame clones and leaves some out. Here the sample spans tens of thousands of clones, roughly 93% being singletons. Sequencing used CD8+ T cells sorted from blood. The source of these receptors is a human donor in good health. Both conserved end residues are part of each CDR3. Fields, in order: clone size, V gene, J gene, D gene, CDR3 DNA, CDR3 protein. A D gene is named only where the DNA matches it firmly. Clone size is stated in some rows and not others, as once, few, many or a class when expanded.

>.|TRBV16|TRBJ2-6|.
TGTGCCAGCAGTCCGAGGGGCTCTGGGGCCAACGTCCTGACTTTC
CASSPRGSGANVLTF
>few|TRBV13|TRBJ2-3|TRBD2
TGTGCCAGCAGCTTCGGACTAGCGGGAAACACAGATACGCAGTATTTT
CASSFGLAGNTDTQYF
>.|TRBV4-2|TRBJ2-7|.
TGTGCCAGCAGCCAAGATCAGGGCCCAGGGGACAACGAGCAGTACTTC
CASSQDQGPGDNEQYF
>.|TRBV7-2|TRBJ2-1|.
TGTGCCAGCAGCTTAGGAGCACCTGAGCAGTTCTTC
CASSLGAPEQFF
>few|TRBV19|TRBJ1-5|.
TGTGCCAGTAGTAGCTACCAGGGGAGCAATCAGCCCCAGCATTTT
CASSSYQGSNQPQHF
>.|TRBV7-9|TRBJ2-5|.
TGTGCCAGCAGCTTAGCTGGCGGGGACAGCCAAGAGACCCAGTACTTC
CASSLAGGDSQETQYF
>.|TRBV29-1|TRBJ1-3|.
TGCAGCGTTGGAGCTGGCTCTGGAAACACCATATATTTT
CSVGAGSGNTIYF
>once|TRBV25-1|TRBJ2-1|TRBD1
TGTGCCAGCAGTGAATTTGGACAGGGGAATGAGCAGTTCTTC
CASSEFGQGNEQFF
>once|TRBV5-1|TRBJ1-2|.
TGCGCCAGCAGGGGGGTTGGATATGGCTACACCTTC
CASRGVGYGYTF
>.|TRBV27|TRBJ2-1|.
TGTGCCAGCAAAGATACAGGAACCCATATGGGCTCTGAGCAGTTCTTC
CASKDTGTHMGSEQFF
>.|TRBV28|TRBJ1-1|.
TGTGCCAGCAGTTGGGCAGGGATGAACACTGAAGCTTTCTTT
CASSWAGMNTEAFF
>once|TRBV9|TRBJ2-1|TRBD2
TGTGCCAGCAGCTCCCGGACTAGCGGGGAATCCTACAATGAGCAGTTCTTC
CASSSRTSGESYNEQFF
>.|TRBV2|TRBJ2-7|.
TGTGCCAATCACAGGGTCTACGAGCAGTACTTC
CANHRVYEQYF
>.|TRBV7-6|TRBJ2-6|.
TGTGCCAGCAGCTTAGGGACAGGGGCCAACGTCCTGACTTTC
CASSLGTGANVLTF
>.|TRBV4-3|TRBJ2-7|.
TGCGCCAGCAGCCAAGAGACAGGCTACGAGCAGTACTTC
CASSQETGYEQYF
>.|TRBV27|TRBJ2-7|TRBD2
TGTGCCAGCAGTTTATCGGGTCTAGCGGGTGGCGAGCAGTACTTC
CASSLSGLAGGEQYF
>.|TRBV6-4|TRBJ2-1|.
TGTGCCAGCAGTGATTCCATTCAGCAGTTCTTC
CASSDSIQQFF
>once|TRBV28|TRBJ2-7|TRBD2
TGTGCCAGCAGTGGGGGACTATCGTGGTCCGAGCAGTACTTC
CASSGGLSWSEQYF